This TCR gamma chain is drawn from a study of γδ T cells in repeated Plasmodium falciparum infection. Study summary: Donors were malaria-exposed Malian children or age- and gender-matched Australian children.

This clone was observed a handful of times. It is likely a read error: a sequence one base away is far more abundant. The same CDR3 can be traced to other DNA sequences in this sample. Germline assignment: CDR1 GITISATS and CDR2 ISYDGTV (reference sequence). There are 11 residues in the CDR3. TCRdb used CATT to re-call clones from the multiplex PCR reads. Counted here are around 27,000 gamma-chain clones, over 1.3% occurring once; the ten biggest clones make up just under 20%. Bulk repertoires came from Vgamma9/Vdelta2+ or Vdelta2-negative gammadelta T cells flow-sorted from PBMC. The sequenced sample consisted of gamma-delta T cells from blood. The receptor was isolated from a pool of human donors (malaria-infected and uninfected, not separated). The V gene is TRGV9; the J gene was not called. The CDR3 DNA is TGTGCCTTGTGGGAGGTGAGGGCAAAGCTCTTT. Amino acid sequence: CALWEVRAKLF.